The 27 T cell receptor beta chains given below trace back to one sample, sequenced in a study of CD8 T cells in Susac syndrome (dated by TCRdb to the late 2010s). Library prep was done by the immunoSEQ multiplex PCR assay. RNA was extracted using the RNeasy kit, and about 0.5 to 1 ug of the RNA was reverse transcribed with random hexamers. TCRdb redid the processing of the public reads, applying fastp at Q25 and MiXCR, and retained in-frame beta chains. Every distinct CDR3 protein forms one entry, paired with its most common genes and DNA. This sample lists approximately 270,000 distinct CDR3 sequences; roughly 93% were detected once. In total, the top ten clones hold 0.065% to 0.08% of the sample. What was sequenced was CD4+ T cells from PBMCs. The receptors originated from a human donor with multiple sclerosis.

This clonotype was picked up one time. This chain uses TRBV5-1 with TRBJ1-1, with 7 bases identical to TRBD1. V shed 2 bases and J 6 bases; nucleotides not matched to a gene: 7. CDR3 length: 14 residues. Germline V lookup: CDR1 SGHRS, CDR2 YFSETQ. The DNA for the CDR3 is TGCGCCAGCAGCTTTAAGGGGGCGGACGCTGAAGCTTTCTTT. It yields the protein CASSFKGADAEAFF.

The chain carries TRBV27 and TRBJ1-6; weak D call: TRBD1 (6 bases). Trimming removed 2 bases from V and 4 bases from J, with 12 bases in between. The CDR3 loop spans 16 amino acids. The germline V gene encodes CDR1 MNHEY and CDR2 SMNVEV (reference sequence). Written as DNA, the CDR3 is TGTGCCAGCAGTTTAGTCGCAGGGGTGTATAATTCACCCCTCCACTTT. Translation gives CASSLVAGVYNSPLHF.

The J gene is TRBJ2-1, the V gene TRBV27; D is perhaps TRBD1 (6 bases). Germline-derived CDR1 and CDR2 are MNHEY and SMNVEV (reference sequence). The CDR3 runs to 14 residues. V lost 10 bases to trimming and J lost 7 bases, with 20 bases between them. This chain's CDR3 is CATENRVSRNEQFF. The CDR3 nucleotides are TGTGCCACAGAAAACAGGGTTAGTAGGAATGAGCAGTTCTTC.

The chain joins TRBV28 to TRBJ1-1; tentative D call: TRBD1 (5 bases). The germline V gene encodes CDR1 MDHEN and CDR2 SYDVKM. CDR3 length: 13 residues. Trimming took 3 bases from V and 8 from J, leaving 13 bases between them. CDR3 loop: CASSFHGASEAFF. The CDR3 DNA follows: TGTGCCAGCAGTTTTCACGGGGCGTCCGAAGCTTTCTTT.

The chain combines TRBV6-1 with TRBJ2-2; D unclear. Germline V gene sequence: CDR1 MNHNS, CDR2 SASEGT. V was cut by 7 bases and J by 3 bases, with 9 bases left in between. The CDR3 runs 13 residues. CDR3 amino acids: CASTLEYTGELFF. The CDR3 DNA sequence: TGTGCCAGCACCCTAGAATACACCGGGGAGCTGTTTTTT.

The rearrangement joins TRBV27 to TRBJ2-3; TRBD1 agrees at 9 bases. After removal of 3 bases from V and 0 bases from J, the junction contained 4 bases not matched to a gene. The CDR3 consists of 16 residues. Germline-derived CDR1 and CDR2 are MNHEY and SMNVEV (reference sequence). The chain's CDR3 is CASSFGQGLSTDTQYF. For the CDR3, the DNA is TGTGCCAGCAGTTTCGGACAGGGGTTAAGCACAGATACGCAGTATTTT.

V and J are TRBV24-1 and TRBJ1-2, with D hard to call. Germline V gene lookup returns CDR1 KGHDR and CDR2 SFDVKD. V dropped 9 bases and J dropped 6 bases, with 13 bases sitting between them. The CDR3 is 12 amino acids. The CDR3 DNA reads TGTGCCACCTCCTCGGCGGCAGATGGCTACACCTTC. Amino acid sequence: CATSSAADGYTF.

V usage is TRBV14 and J usage is TRBJ1-2; TRBD1 matches 8 bases. This CDR3 spans 15 amino acids. Germline-derived CDR1 and CDR2 are SGHDN and FVKESK. The V gene end was trimmed by 1 base and the J gene end by 4 bases; junction bases not matched to a gene: 5. CDR3 in amino acids: CASSQGQGRSYGYTF. CDR3 nucleotides: TGTGCCAGCAGCCAAGGACAGGGGAGATCCTATGGCTACACCTTC.

The count of this clonotype is one. The chain links TRBV20-1 to TRBJ2-7, with D unresolved. Trimming shortened V by 3 bases and J by 4 bases, and 7 bases separated the two germline ends. CDR1 and CDR2 (germline): DFQATT, SNEGSKA (reference sequence). The CDR3 has 11 amino acids. The CDR3 nucleotides are TGCAGTGCTAGCCAGTCATACGAGCAGTACTTC. The encoded protein is CSASQSYEQYF.

This chain connects TRBV6-5 to TRBJ2-5, with D unclear. The CDR3 contains 14 residues. Germline CDR1 MNHEY, CDR2 SVGAGI. V lost 7 bases, J lost 2 bases, and 14 bases lay in between. This CDR3 reads CASTGAYPQETQYF. CDR3 in DNA: TGTGCCAGCACTGGTGCGTACCCACAAGAGACCCAGTACTTC.

The gene calls are TRBV7-9 and TRBJ2-1; no reliable D call. The CDR3 runs to 11 residues. V was trimmed by 1 base and J by 10 bases, leaving 5 bases between them. Germline CDR1 and CDR2: SEHNR and FQNEAQ (reference sequence). This CDR3 is CASSLETEQFF. CDR3 bases: TGTGCCAGCAGCTTAGAGACAGAGCAGTTCTTC.

The V call is TRBV19, the J call TRBJ2-7; a weak D match, TRBD2 (5 bases). Germline lookup yields CDR1 LNHDA and CDR2 SQIVND (reference sequence). V lost 3 bases, J lost 2 bases, and 14 bases lay in between. There are 15 residues in the CDR3. The CDR3 sequence: CASSILLARTYEQYF. DNA of the CDR3: TGTGCCAGTAGTATTCTCCTAGCCAGAACCTACGAGCAGTACTTC. The variable domain in full, completed from reference TRBV19 and TRBJ2-7, reads DGGITQSPKYLFRKEGQNVTLSCEQNLNHDAMYWYRQDPGQGLRLIYYSQIVNDFQKGDIAEGYSVSREKKESFPLTVTSAQKNPTAFYLCASSILLARTYEQYFGPGTRLTVT.

This chain uses TRBV20-1 with TRBJ1-2; TRBD1 agrees at 9 bases. This CDR3 spans 13 amino acids. V trimming: 6 bases; J trimming: 4 bases; junction bases outside the gene matches: 6. Germline assignment: CDR1 DFQATT and CDR2 SNEGSKA (reference sequence). For the CDR3, the DNA is TGCAGTGCCAACACAGGGGGCAGCTATGGCTACACCTTC. This sequence encodes CSANTGGSYGYTF.

This chain uses TRBV6-5 with TRBJ2-3; D possibly corresponds to TRBD2 (6 bases). V gave up 0 bases and J gave up 4 bases, with 17 bases separating them. The CDR3 has 17 residues. The V gene's germline CDR1 is MNHEY and CDR2 SVGAGI. DNA of the CDR3: TGTGCCAGCAGTTACTCGGATGTTGGAGGGTGGGCAGATACGCAGTATTTT. Its translation: CASSYSDVGGWADTQYF.

The chain recombines TRBV2 with TRBJ2-6; D call uncertain. V lost 6 bases, J lost 12 bases, and 15 bases lay in between. CDR1 and CDR2 (germline): SNHLY, FYNNEI. This CDR3 contains 13 residues. CDR3 in DNA: TGTGCCAGCAGCGACGGGTCCCGGGTCGTCCTGACTTTC. Translation: CASSDGSRVVLTF.

The rearrangement links TRBV6-1 to TRBJ2-7; weak D call: TRBD2 (6 bases). The CDR3 runs 16 residues. Germline V lookup: CDR1 MNHNS, CDR2 SASEGT. Trimming pared 6 bases from V and 2 bases from J, leaving 20 bases between. CDR3 nucleotide sequence: TGTGCCAGCAGCCCTACCTTGGGACTCAAAGCCTACGAGCAGTACGTC. Translating gives CASSPTLGLKAYEQYV.

This chain links TRBV6-1 with TRBJ2-5; 13 bases fit TRBD2. Germline assignment: CDR1 MNHNS and CDR2 SASEGT. The CDR3 is made up of 16 amino acids. V lost 0 bases, J lost 5 bases, and 3 bases stayed unmatched. DNA for the CDR3: TGTGCCAGCAGTGAAGCACTAGCGGGAGGGGTGGAGACCCAGTACTTC. Amino acid sequence: CASSEALAGGVETQYF.

This sequence joins TRBV28 and TRBJ1-6; unclear D gene. V was cut by 1 base and J by 15 bases, with 16 bases left in between. The CDR3 is 14 amino acids. The germline gives CDR1 MDHEN, CDR2 SYDVKM. CDR3 residues: CASSLFPQPRVLHF. CDR3 nucleotide sequence: TGTGCCAGCAGTTTATTTCCCCAACCGCGGGTCCTCCACTTT. The variable domain in full, with the rest retrieved from reference TRBV28 and TRBJ1-6, is DVKVTQSSRYLVKRTGEKVFLECVQDMDHENMFWYRQDPGLGLRLIYFSYDVKMKEKGDIPEGYSVSREKKERFSLILESASTNQTSMYLCASSLFPQPRVLHFGNGTRLTVT.

In regard to this clonotype: One end of the junction varies from germline; a read error may be responsible. The chain uses TRBV29-1 and TRBJ2-3, with D maybe TRBD2 (5 bases). CDR1 is SQVTM and CDR2 is ANQGSEA in the germline V gene. This CDR3 has 13 amino acids. DNA of the CDR3: TGCAGCGCTGAAGGTGGCGGCGGGGATACGCAGTATTTT. It encodes CSAEGGGGDTQYF.

The chain combines TRBV3-1 with TRBJ2-2; no clear D gene. The germline gives CDR1 LGHDT, CDR2 YNNKEL (reference sequence). The CDR3 sequence is 14 residues long. Trimming left V 8 bases short and J 0 bases short, with 10 bases between. The CDR3 loop is CASQLLANTGELFF. CDR3 coding DNA: TGTGCCAGCCAGCTACTCGCGAACACCGGGGAGCTGTTTTTT.

The rearrangement joins TRBV2 to TRBJ2-2; possibly TRBD1 for D (6 bases). CDR1 SNHLY and CDR2 FYNNEI come from the germline V gene. The V gene lost 8 bases and the J gene lost 3 bases, with 10 bases spanning the gap. The CDR3 consists of 13 residues. The CDR3 region is CASARGDTGELFF. For the CDR3, the DNA is TGTGCCAGCGCCAGGGGTGACACCGGGGAGCTGTTTTTT.

This clonotype was observed once. The gene calls are TRBV20-1 and TRBJ1-2; D may be TRBD1 (6 bases). This CDR3 is 11 amino acids long. V was shortened by 5 bases and J by 6 bases, with 10 bases between the two germline ends. Germline V CDR1 and CDR2: DFQATT, SNEGSKA (reference sequence). CDR3 in DNA: TGCAGTGCTCCACCAGGGGATGGCTACACCTTC. It specifies CSAPPGDGYTF.

This chain joins TRBV5-4 and TRBJ2-1; D call uncertain. V gave up 4 bases and J gave up 10 bases, with 18 bases separating them. This CDR3 region has 14 residues. Germline CDR1 and CDR2: SGHNT and YYREEE (reference sequence). The DNA for the CDR3 is TGTGCCAGCAGCGCCTACTATGGAGCGAGGGAGCAGTTCTTC. It translates to CASSAYYGAREQFF.

The J gene is TRBJ1-3, the V gene TRBV18, with D unclear. Trimming took 1 base from V and 0 from J, leaving 10 bases between them. CDR3 length equals 16 residues. The germline gives CDR1 KGHSH, CDR2 LQKENI. This CDR3 reads CASSPLESHSGNTIYF. Written as DNA, the CDR3 is TGTGCCAGCTCACCACTGGAGTCTCACTCTGGAAACACCATATATTTT. Variable domain in full (rest from reference TRBV18 and TRBJ1-3): NAGVMQNPRHLVRRRGQEARLRCSPMKGHSHVYWYRQLPEEGLKFMVYLQKENIIDESGMPKERFSAEFPKEGPSILRIQQVVRGDSAAYFCASSPLESHSGNTIYFGEGSWLTVV.

The chain combines TRBV3-1 with TRBJ1-4; D possibly corresponds to TRBD1 (6 bases). V shed 0 bases and J shed 8 bases, with 16 bases lying between them. The CDR3 spans 16 residues. Per germline, CDR1 LGHDT and CDR2 YNNKEL (reference sequence). Written as DNA, the CDR3 is TGTGCCAGCAGCCAAGATCGGTGGGGGCTGAGGGAAAAACTGTTTTTT. Translation: CASSQDRWGLREKLFF.

The chain couples TRBV5-1 to TRBJ2-1; 10 positions match TRBD2. The length of the CDR3 is 16 residues. Germline CDR1 and CDR2: SGHRS and YFSETQ. The V segment lost 0 bases and the J segment 4 bases; nucleotides outside the gene matches: 4. CDR3 DNA sequence: TGCGCCAGCAGCTTGGTACCAGCGGGAGGGTACAATGAGCAGTTCTTC. Encoded protein: CASSLVPAGGYNEQFF.

The CDR3, as DNA: TGTGCCAGCAGTTTATTCTCAGGGAGATCCACCGGGGAGCTGTTTTTT. It is translated as CASSLFSGRSTGELFF. V usage is TRBV27 and J usage is TRBJ2-2; the D call may be TRBD1 or TRBD2 (5 bases each). V was trimmed by 1 base and J by 4 bases, leaving 13 bases between them. From germline, CDR1 is MNHEY and CDR2 SMNVEV (reference sequence). This CDR3 is 16 amino acids long.